Below are 16 T cell receptor beta chains sequenced from a single sample in a study of siplizumab effects on memory and regulatory T cells. TCRdb keeps only in-frame clones here, not all; method: immunoSEQ multiplex PCR. The data show 85,000 to 130,000 clones, over 90% seen once. Material for sequencing was Tregs sorted from blood. The receptors were sampled from a human donor in good health.

V usage is TRBV18 and J usage is TRBJ2-5, with 9 bases that match TRBD1. J lost 3 bases, V lost 0 bases, and 14 bases had no gene match. CDR3 length equals 19 residues. Germline V gene lookup returns CDR1 KGHSH and CDR2 LQKENI. The CDR3 DNA follows: TGTGCCAGCTCACCACCGAACTTCAGAAACAGGGGGCAAAAAGAGACCCAGTACTTC. Amino acid sequence: CASSPPNFRNRGQKETQYF. Filled out from reference TRBV18 and TRBJ2-5, the complete variable domain reads NAGVMQNPRHLVRRRGQEARLRCSPMKGHSHVYWYRQLPEEGLKFMVYLQKENIIDESGMPKERFSAEFPKEGPSILRIQQVVRGDSAAYFCASSPPNFRNRGQKETQYFGPGTRLLVL.

The V gene is TRBV5-5, the J gene TRBJ2-5; no clear D gene. The CDR3 runs to 12 residues. V was cut by 4 bases and J by 5 bases, with 9 bases left in between. CDR1 and CDR2 from the germline V gene are SGHKS and YYEKEE (reference sequence). CDR3 residues: CASSPGWETQYF. The DNA of the CDR3 is TGTGCCAGCAGCCCTGGTTGGGAGACCCAGTACTTC.

The chain is built from TRBV2 and TRBJ2-7; tentatively, D is TRBD1 (6 bases). CDR3 size: 14 residues. With 6 bases removed from V and 0 bases from J, the gap between germline ends came to 12 bases. CDR1 and CDR2 (germline): SNHLY, FYNNEI. CDR3 nucleotide sequence: TGTGCCAGCAGCCGTTGGGACAACTCCTACGAGCAGTACTTC. The encoded protein is CASSRWDNSYEQYF.

V gene TRBV15 combines with J gene TRBJ1-2; D is ambiguous. CDR1 is LNHNV and CDR2 is YYDKDF in the germline V gene (reference sequence). V lost 1 base to trimming and J lost 4 bases, with 13 bases between them. The CDR3 spans 15 residues. In DNA form, the CDR3 reads TGTGCCACCAGCAGAGGGTCGGTTTGGCGCTATGGCTACACCTTC. This translates into CATSRGSVWRYGYTF.

The chain links TRBV5-1 to TRBJ1-5, with D possibly TRBD1 on 6 matching bases. Germline values: CDR1 SGHRS, CDR2 YFSETQ. Trimming took off 4 bases at V and 0 bases at J, with 11 bases between the two ends. The CDR3 extends over 15 amino acids. CDR3 bases: TGCGCCAGCAGCATGACAGGAGATAGCAATCAGCCCCAGCATTTT. This translates into CASSMTGDSNQPQHF.

This clone occurred once. This chain connects TRBV27 to TRBJ2-3; TRBD1 agrees at 9 bases. CDR1 and CDR2 (germline): MNHEY, SMNVEV (reference sequence). J lost 7 bases, V lost 5 bases, and 7 bases had no gene match. The CDR3 length is 14 residues. CDR3 sequence reads: CASSGQGRSNTQYF. In nucleotides, the CDR3 is TGTGCCAGCAGTGGACAGGGGAGGAGTAATACGCAGTATTTT.

The CDR3 loop is CASSESSGVSTDTQYF. CDR3 sequence (DNA): TGCGCCAGCAGTGAGTCCAGCGGGGTGAGCACAGATACGCAGTATTTT. The chain has TRBV10-1 and TRBJ2-3, with 7 positions matching TRBD2. The CDR3 contains 16 residues. Germline CDR1 reads WNHNN; CDR2 reads SYGVQD (reference sequence). The V segment lost 0 bases and the J segment 0 bases; nucleotides outside the gene matches: 3.

The chain joins TRBV5-1 to TRBJ2-7, with a weak D call TRBD1 (5 bases). The CDR3 runs 13 residues. Germline V gene lookup returns CDR1 SGHRS and CDR2 YFSETQ. Trimming left V 5 bases short and J 0 bases short, with 9 bases between. Written as DNA, the CDR3 is TGCGCCAGCAGGCAAACAGGCTCCTACGAGCAGTACTTC. The encoded protein is CASRQTGSYEQYF. Filled out from reference TRBV5-1 and TRBJ2-7, the complete variable domain reads KAGVTQTPRYLIKTRGQQVTLSCSPISGHRSVSWYQQTPGQGLQFLFEYFSETQRNKGNFPGRFSGRQFSNSRSEMNVSTLELGDSALYLCASRQTGSYEQYFGPGTRLTVT.

The chain links TRBV29-1 to TRBJ2-1; 13 nucleotides agree with TRBD2. The germline gives CDR1 SQVTM, CDR2 ANQGSEA. This CDR3 spans 15 amino acids. Trimming took 6 bases from V and 3 from J; bases not matched to a gene: 5. The CDR3 sequence: CSVRTSGSNYNEQFF. CDR3 nucleotides: TGCAGCGTCCGGACTAGCGGGAGTAACTACAATGAGCAGTTCTTC.

This chain uses TRBV10-3 with TRBJ2-4; 8 bases align to TRBD1. The germline CDR1 and CDR2 sequences are ENHRY and SYGVKD. The CDR3 runs 15 residues. After removal of 6 bases from V and 0 bases from J, the junction contained 4 bases not matched to a gene. The CDR3 is CAISQGALAKNIQYF. Here the CDR3 DNA reads TGTGCCATCAGCCAGGGGGCCCTAGCCAAAAACATTCAGTACTTC.

The rearrangement joins TRBV6-1 to TRBJ1-1, with TRBD1 as a possible D gene (5 bases). The V gene's germline CDR1 is MNHNS and CDR2 SASEGT. V was shortened by 2 bases and J by 9 bases, with 13 bases between the two germline ends. This CDR3 has 13 residues. DNA for the CDR3: TGTGCCAGCAGTGAACTCCCGGGACGAAAAGCTTTCTTT. It yields the protein CASSELPGRKAFF.

The chain is built from TRBV10-3 and TRBJ2-3; D remains ambiguous. The germline V and J ends were trimmed by 5 bases and 2 bases, with 2 bases remaining between them. Germline CDR1 ENHRY, CDR2 SYGVKD. The CDR3 is 11 amino acids. CDR3 residues: CAISNTDTQYF. CDR3 nucleotides: TGTGCCATCAGTAACACAGATACGCAGTATTTT.

The chain joins TRBV6-5 to TRBJ2-5; TRBD1 matches 9 bases. The germline CDR1 and CDR2 sequences are MNHEY and SVGAGI. The CDR3 has 15 residues. The V and J ends lost 6 bases and 5 bases, in that order; junction bases with no gene match: 10. The CDR3 loop reads CASRNRDRVKETQYF. CDR3 sequence (DNA): TGTGCCAGCAGAAACCGGGACAGGGTGAAGGAGACCCAGTACTTC.

On this clone itself: At one boundary the junction diverges from the germline segment, which might be a read error. The chain employs TRBV7-7 and TRBJ2-5; 9 nucleotides agree with TRBD1. The CDR3 spans 15 residues. Per germline, CDR1 SSHAT and CDR2 FNYEAQ (reference sequence). The chain's CDR3 is CASSIGTGRGETQYF. CDR3 DNA: TGTGCTAGCAGCATAGGGACAGGGCGGGGAGAGACCCAGTACTTC.

The CDR3 coding sequence is TGTGCCAGCAGCTTAGTCGGGGGGCCGGGTGAAGCTTTCTTT. Amino acid sequence: CASSLVGGPGEAFF. V and J are TRBV7-9 and TRBJ1-1; tentatively, D is TRBD1 (6 bases). CDR1 and CDR2 (germline): SEHNR, FQNEAQ (reference sequence). Trimming removed 1 base from V and 7 bases from J, with 13 bases in between. This CDR3 contains 14 residues.

The rearrangement links TRBV19 to TRBJ1-2; D is unclear. CDR3 length: 12 residues. V was trimmed by 4 bases and J by 6 bases, leaving 9 bases between them. Germline CDR1 LNHDA, CDR2 SQIVND (reference sequence). The DNA for the CDR3 is TGTGCCAGTAGTAGAGGGAAACATGGCTACACCTTC. The encoded protein is CASSRGKHGYTF.